The present TCR beta chain was sequenced within a study of control samples from healthy donors and cancer patients. Trimming removed 5 bases from V and 10 bases from J, with 9 bases in between. This CDR3 comprises 12 residues. Germline-derived CDR1 and CDR2 are MNHEY and SVGAGI. Sequencing used immunoSEQ multiplex PCR; TCRdb keeps in-frame clones, though not all of them. The data hold 85,000 to 95,000 clones, with 82% observed a single time. The V and J genes are TRBV6-5 and TRBJ1-6, with a weak D call TRBD1 (6 bases). Specimen: blood. The source is an older woman in good health. The CDR3 loop reads CASSTGSSPLHF. The CDR3 DNA reads as TGTGCCAGCAGTACAGGGTCCTCACCCCTCCACTTT.